The next 24 T cell receptor beta chains were all read from a single sample in a study of blood T cells in healthy people across ages. The use of a sample-barcoded 5' primer and a J-beta primer mix characterized a second PCR of roughly 7 to 11 cycles. TCRdb called the 5' RACE reads again in MiXCR, with one record for every CDR3 protein. The sample has about 640,000 distinct CDR3 sequences; about 54% are singletons. Input material: blood. The source is a man between 60 and 75 years old in good health.

This chain joins TRBV29-1 and TRBJ1-1, with a possible D match to TRBD1 (5 bases). The CDR3 has 13 residues. Per germline, CDR1 SQVTM and CDR2 ANQGSEA. V lost 6 bases to trimming and J lost 1 base, with 12 bases between them. The CDR3 sequence is CSVAPTANTEAFF. CDR3 DNA sequence: TGCAGCGTGGCCCCGACAGCGAACACTGAAGCTTTCTTT.

V gene TRBV3-1 combines with J gene TRBJ2-5; D is unresolved. Germline CDR1 reads LGHDT; CDR2 reads YNNKEL (reference sequence). This CDR3 has 12 residues. Trimming left V 3 bases short and J 4 bases short, with 6 bases between. CDR3: CASSQLRETQYF. DNA for the CDR3: TGTGCCAGCAGCCAGCTGCGAGAGACCCAGTACTTC.

The chain carries TRBV2 and TRBJ2-1; tentative D call: TRBD2 (5 bases). V gave up 8 bases and J gave up 5 bases, with 16 bases separating them. Germline CDR1 SNHLY, CDR2 FYNNEI. CDR3 length equals 14 residues. CDR3: CASARAVWNNEQFF. The CDR3 coding sequence is TGTGCCAGCGCGCGGGCAGTTTGGAACAATGAGCAGTTCTTC.

The genes are TRBV15 and TRBJ2-3; the D is unclear. V lost 6 bases and J lost 5, with 12 bases in between. The CDR3 is 13 residues long. Germline loops: CDR1 LNHNV, CDR2 YYDKDF (reference sequence). The CDR3 nucleotides read TGTGCCACCAGTCTGCCCACCGGAGATACGCAGTATTTT. This translates into CATSLPTGDTQYF.

This sequence joins TRBV5-1 and TRBJ2-5; TRBD1 aligns across 7 bases. The CDR3 is 15 residues long. The J segment lost 5 bases and the V segment lost 2 bases, leaving 9 bases of the junction unmatched. Per germline, CDR1 SGHRS and CDR2 YFSETQ. CDR3 coding DNA: TGCGCCAGCAGCTTCGGACAGGCCTCGGGGGAGACCCAGTACTTC. Its translation is CASSFGQASGETQYF. Full variable domain (outside the CDR3, taken from reference TRBV5-1 and TRBJ2-5): KAGVTQTPRYLIKTRGQQVTLSCSPISGHRSVSWYQQTPGQGLQFLFEYFSETQRNKGNFPGRFSGRQFSNSRSEMNVSTLELGDSALYLCASSFGQASGETQYFGPGTRLLVL.

This clonotype appeared a single time. The chain carries TRBV15 and TRBJ2-3; 10 nucleotides agree with TRBD2. CDR3 length equals 18 residues. CDR1 LNHNV and CDR2 YYDKDF come from the germline V gene (reference sequence). J gave up 1 base and V 11 bases, and 18 bases lay outside the gene matches. The CDR3 sequence: CASASGGGLGFGTDTQYF. CDR3 nucleotide sequence: TGTGCCTCCGCAAGCGGGGGGGGCTTAGGGTTCGGCACAGATACGCAGTATTTT.

The V call is TRBV20-1, the J call TRBJ2-5; 10 positions agree with TRBD2. V was clipped by 3 bases and J by 5 bases; unmatched bases: 6. The CDR3 is made up of 14 amino acids. Germline values: CDR1 DFQATT, CDR2 SNEGSKA (reference sequence). For the CDR3, the DNA is TGCAGTGCTAGGCCGGGACTAGCGACGGAGACCCAGTACTTC. It is translated as CSARPGLATETQYF.

V and J are TRBV20-1 and TRBJ2-1, with 11 bases that match TRBD2. In germline, CDR1 is DFQATT, CDR2 SNEGSKA (reference sequence). Trimming removed 5 bases from V and 5 bases from J; junction bases left unmatched: 8. This CDR3 region has 15 residues. In nucleotides, the CDR3 is TGCAGTGCTGGACCTAGCGGGGGGATCAACAATGAGCAGTTCTTC. Translated, it gives CSAGPSGGINNEQFF.

The chain couples TRBV10-3 to TRBJ2-1; no firm D call. Germline assignment: CDR1 ENHRY and CDR2 SYGVKD. The length of the CDR3 is 12 residues. V was pared by 0 bases and J by 12 bases, with 9 bases between. CDR3 sequence (DNA): TGTGCCATCAGTGAGTCCGTCCGTGCGCAGTTCTTC. This gives the protein CAISESVRAQFF.

CDR3 nucleotides: TGTGCCAGCTCACCAGACATGGCTAACTATGGCTACACCTTC. It translates to CASSPDMANYGYTF. This chain joins TRBV18 and TRBJ1-2; D unclear. With 2 bases removed from V and 0 bases from J, the gap between germline ends came to 7 bases. The CDR3 is 14 residues long. CDR1 and CDR2 (germline): KGHSH, LQKENI.

This clonotype was counted a few times. The chain joins TRBV15 to TRBJ2-3, with a possible D match to TRBD2 (7 bases). Trimming removed 8 bases at V and 3 bases at J, with 12 bases between. Germline loops: CDR1 LNHNV, CDR2 YYDKDF (reference sequence). The CDR3 has 13 residues. This chain's CDR3 is CATEGGWTDTQYF. CDR3 coding DNA: TGTGCCACCGAGGGGGGGTGGACAGATACGCAGTATTTT.

Points on this clonotype: Its ends do not fully match the called genes, so a read error is possible. The V gene is TRBV7-9, the J gene TRBJ2-7; no clear D gene. Germline assignment: CDR1 SEHNR and CDR2 FQNEAQ (reference sequence). The CDR3 has 15 amino acids. CDR3 residues: CAGSLVPAPSYEQYF. In nucleotides, the CDR3 is TGTGCCGGCAGCTTAGTGCCAGCACCCTCCTACGAGCAGTACTTC.

The genes are TRBV5-1 and TRBJ2-3; D is unresolved. Looked up from germline, CDR1 is SGHRS and CDR2 is YFSETQ. Trimming pared 0 bases from V and 3 bases from J, leaving 11 bases between. The CDR3 totals 15 residues. DNA for the CDR3: TGCGCCAGCAGCTTGGGGGTTTCTGGTACAGATACGCAGTATTTT. It is translated as CASSLGVSGTDTQYF.

CDR3 sequence (DNA): TGTGCCAGCAGCGACAGGGATAATCAGCCCCAGCATTTT. Its protein is CASSDRDNQPQHF. The V gene is TRBV6-1, the J gene TRBJ1-5, with 7 bases fitting TRBD1. Germline values: CDR1 MNHNS, CDR2 SASEGT. J gave up 4 bases and V 6 bases, and 3 bases lay outside the gene matches. The CDR3 consists of 13 residues.

The gene calls are TRBV13 and TRBJ1-2; 10 nucleotides match TRBD1. Germline V gene sequence: CDR1 PRHDT, CDR2 FYEKMQ (reference sequence). The CDR3 totals 13 residues. J was trimmed by 8 bases and V by 4 bases; bases with no gene match: 4. Here the CDR3 reads CASSWGTGEGYTF. In DNA, the CDR3 is TGTGCCAGCAGCTGGGGGACAGGGGAGGGCTACACCTTC.

Remarks on this clonotype: A read error may explain this, as a much larger clone is one base away. The V call is TRBV6-6, the J call TRBJ2-3, with TRBD1 matching 7 bases. With V trimmed by 6 bases and J by 0 bases, 9 bases remained unmatched. Germline CDR1 is MNHNY and CDR2 is SVGAGI (reference sequence). This CDR3 region has 16 residues. In nucleotides, the CDR3 is TGTGCCAGCAGCCCAAGGGGGCGGACTAGCACAGATACGCAGTATTTT. Its translation: CASSPRGRTSTDTQYF.

The chain has TRBV28 and TRBJ1-6; D is perhaps TRBD1 (5 bases). The V gene's germline CDR1 is MDHEN and CDR2 SYDVKM. V shed 5 bases and J shed 9 bases, with 23 bases lying between them. The CDR3 sequence is 17 residues long. CDR3 nucleotides: TGTGCCAGCAGTCCCGGGGGAGGGCTCCAAGTCATTTCACCCCTCCACTTT. Translating gives CASSPGGGLQVISPLHF.

J is TRBJ2-7 and V is TRBV19; a possible D gene is TRBD1 (5 bases). The germline V gene has CDR1 LNHDA and CDR2 SQIVND (reference sequence). This CDR3 region has 14 residues. V lost 6 bases and J 7 bases, leaving 19 bases between the germline ends. CDR3 region: CASSEQATVGEQYF. Written as DNA, the CDR3 is TGTGCCAGTAGCGAACAGGCCACAGTGGGTGAGCAGTACTTC.

This clonotype was found a few times. This chain connects TRBV27 to TRBJ2-5, with 7 bases aligning to TRBD1. V lost 5 bases and J lost 5; bases outside the gene matches: 11. This CDR3 region has 15 residues. The germline V gene has CDR1 MNHEY and CDR2 SMNVEV (reference sequence). DNA for the CDR3: TGTGCCAGCAGTCCCGACGGGACAGAGTGGGAGACCCAGTACTTC. It yields the protein CASSPDGTEWETQYF.

The chain carries TRBV25-1 and TRBJ2-5; weak D call: TRBD1 (5 bases). The V gene lost 3 bases and the J gene lost 0 bases, with 8 bases spanning the gap. Germline V CDR1 and CDR2: MGHDK, SYGVNS. CDR3 size: 14 residues. Here the CDR3 reads CASSDRAYQETQYF. In DNA form, the CDR3 reads TGTGCCAGCAGTGACAGGGCGTACCAAGAGACCCAGTACTTC.

The gene calls are TRBV13 and TRBJ1-2, with 7 bases matching TRBD1. The CDR3 loop spans 14 amino acids. The junction had 14 bases not matched to a gene; V was cut back by 6 bases and J by 10 bases. CDR1 is PRHDT, CDR2 FYEKMQ, per germline (reference sequence). This CDR3 reads CASRRPPGQTDYTF. CDR3 in DNA: TGTGCCAGCAGACGTCCTCCGGGACAGACCGACTACACCTTC.

The chain is built from TRBV7-2 and TRBJ2-4; 10 bases match TRBD1. The J call is in doubt because the DNA end fits TRBJ2-5 better. Germline V gene lookup returns CDR1 SGHTA and CDR2 FQGNSA. This CDR3 spans 15 amino acids. The CDR3 DNA follows: TGTGCCAGCAGAATTATGGGACAGGGGTCGGAGACCCAGTACTTC. Translation gives CASRIMGQGSETQYF.

This clonotype was counted at least ten times. The chain links TRBV3-1 to TRBJ2-5, with D tentatively TRBD2 (6 bases). There are 16 residues in the CDR3. V was trimmed by 4 bases and J by 0 bases, leaving 15 bases between them. Germline V gene lookup returns CDR1 LGHDT and CDR2 YNNKEL (reference sequence). As DNA, the CDR3 is TGTGCCAGCAGCCCGGGACTCAGATCCCACCAAGAGACCCAGTACTTC. Translation: CASSPGLRSHQETQYF.

In DNA form, the CDR3 reads TGTGCCAGCAGCACTACAGGGGGCTTAGATACGCAGTATTTT. Its protein product is CASSTTGGLDTQYF. The chain employs TRBV6-6 and TRBJ2-3; 9 bases are shared with TRBD1. The germline V gene encodes CDR1 MNHNY and CDR2 SVGAGI (reference sequence). The CDR3 length is 14 residues. Trimming at V came to 6 bases and at J to 5 bases, leaving 6 bases not matched to a gene.